A single T cell receptor (beta chain) is shown here with its context. The healthy adult donors were HIV-negative and reported no recent acute infections or vaccinations. Extraction of genomic DNA in unsorted samples used roughly 93 million PBMCs. Every unsorted PBMC PCR replicate was loaded with 300 ng DNA, approximately 29,000 T cell genomes. Sequenced by immunoSEQ multiplex PCR; TCRdb stores in-frame clones only, minus some. The sample shows about 92,000 clones, more than 45% of them seen only once. This entry comes from a study of shared clonotypes between healthy human individuals. Background on the study: With ages of 18 to 49, the donors were two women and a few men.

The ends were cut back, 0 bases at V and 1 base at J, with 10 bases in the middle. This CDR3 comprises 15 residues. The germline V gene has CDR1 GTSNPN and CDR2 SVGIG (reference sequence). This clonotype was sampled from a woman aged 40 to 50 in good health. Some clones in this sample may be carry-over from other donors' samples. The sample consisted of PBMCs. This chain connects TRBV30 to TRBJ1-3, with TRBD1 as a possible D gene (5 bases). In DNA, the CDR3 is TGTGCCTGGAGTGTAAGGGGAACTTCTGGAAACACCATATATTTT. Translating it yields CAWSVRGTSGNTIYF.